The 10 T cell receptor beta chains in this list originate from one sample, sequenced in a study of blood T cell repertoires in COVID-19. Sequenced by immunoSEQ multiplex PCR; TCRdb stores in-frame clones only, minus some. The data contain 190,000 or so clones, around 87% of them singletons. Sequencing was carried out using peripheral blood. These TCRs come from a man between 35 and 55 years old with active or convalescent COVID-19.

This clone was picked up one time. The chain employs TRBV5-5 and TRBJ2-7; D is possibly TRBD1 (5 bases). Per germline, CDR1 SGHKS and CDR2 YYEKEE (reference sequence). This CDR3 spans 16 amino acids. Trimming removed 0 bases at V and 3 bases at J, with 16 bases between. The CDR3 DNA reads as TGTGCCAGCAGCTTGGTTGGTCAGGGAAATTACTACGAGCAGTACTTC. It encodes CASSLVGQGNYYEQYF. The full variable domain, completed using reference TRBV5-5 and TRBJ2-7, is DAGVTQSPTHLIKTRGQQVTLRCSPISGHKSVSWYQQVLGQGPQFIFQYYEKEERGRGNFPDRFSARQFPNYSSELNVNALLLGDSALYLCASSLVGQGNYYEQYFGPGTRLTVT.

This chain connects TRBV6-5 to TRBJ1-2, with 7 bases lining up with TRBD1. With 5 bases clipped from V and 7 bases from J, the junction kept 7 bases outside the gene matches. This CDR3 comprises 13 residues. In germline, CDR1 is MNHEY, CDR2 SVGAGI. In DNA, the CDR3 is TGTGCCAGCAGTCACAGGGGTGAGGGTGGCTACACCTTC. It yields the protein CASSHRGEGGYTF.

The chain is built from TRBV13 and TRBJ2-3; 7 nucleotides align to TRBD1. Germline-derived CDR1 and CDR2 are PRHDT and FYEKMQ (reference sequence). V shed 3 bases and J 0 bases; nucleotides not matched to a gene: 0. This CDR3 has 14 residues. CDR3 nucleotides: TGTGCCAGCAGCTTGGGACAGAGCACAGATACGCAGTATTTT. This gives the protein CASSLGQSTDTQYF. Drawing the rest from reference TRBV13 and TRBJ2-3, the complete variable domain is AAGVIQSPRHLIKEKRETATLKCYPIPRHDTVYWYQQGPGQDPQFLISFYEKMQSDKGSIPDRFSAQQFSDYHSELNMSSLELGDSALYFCASSLGQSTDTQYFGPGTRLTVL.

This clone is a singleton in its sample. This chain connects TRBV5-6 to TRBJ2-5; D remains ambiguous. The ends were cut back, 0 bases at V and 0 bases at J, with 3 bases in the middle. This CDR3 has 13 residues. The germline V gene has CDR1 SGHDT and CDR2 YYEEEE. The CDR3 nucleotides are TGTGCCAGCAGCTTGGCCTACCAAGAGACCCAGTACTTC. Amino acid sequence: CASSLAYQETQYF.

This sequence joins TRBV5-8 and TRBJ2-7; weak D call: TRBD2 (5 bases). Trimming removed 0 bases at V and 5 bases at J, with 9 bases between. Germline values: CDR1 SGHTS, CDR2 YDEGEE. This CDR3 comprises 13 residues. This chain's CDR3 is CASSLGRKDEQYF. CDR3 nucleotide sequence: TGTGCCAGCAGCTTGGGGAGGAAGGACGAGCAGTACTTC.

This clone showed up many times. The gene calls are TRBV5-4 and TRBJ2-5, with 7 bases matching TRBD1. The ends lost 4 bases at V and 5 bases at J; junction bases unmatched: 8. The germline CDR1 and CDR2 sequences are SGHNT and YYREEE (reference sequence). CDR3 size: 14 residues. The CDR3 spells CASSPDRYSETQYF. DNA of the CDR3: TGTGCCAGCAGCCCGGACAGGTATAGTGAGACCCAGTACTTC. Combining the CDR3 with reference TRBV5-4 and TRBJ2-5 gives the whole variable domain ETGVTQSPTHLIKTRGQQVTLRCSSQSGHNTVSWYQQALGQGPQFIFQYYREEENGRGNFPPRFSGLQFPNYSSELNVNALELDDSALYLCASSPDRYSETQYFGPGTRLLVL.

V is TRBV29-1 and J is TRBJ1-5; D is undetermined. CDR1 and CDR2 from the germline V gene are SQVTM and ANQGSEA. V lost 4 bases and J 3 bases, leaving 7 bases between the germline ends. There are 12 residues in the CDR3. The CDR3 loop is CSVGGHNQPQHF. The DNA for the CDR3 is TGCAGCGTTGGCGGCCACAATCAGCCCCAGCATTTT.

The chain employs TRBV6-1 and TRBJ1-2; tentative D call: TRBD1 (6 bases). CDR3 size: 14 residues. V was pared by 3 bases and J by 5 bases, with 13 bases between. The V gene's germline CDR1 is MNHNS and CDR2 SASEGT. This CDR3 is CASSDRDTGYGYTF. The DNA of the CDR3 is TGTGCCAGCAGTGACCGGGACACCGGATATGGCTACACCTTC.

V gene TRBV18 combines with J gene TRBJ2-3, with TRBD1 identical over 11 bases. This CDR3 comprises 17 residues. Germline V gene lookup returns CDR1 KGHSH and CDR2 LQKENI. Trimming took 3 bases from V and 6 from J; bases not matched to a gene: 11. The CDR3 region is CASSPGDRGIGLDTQYF. CDR3 in DNA: TGTGCCAGCTCACCGGGGGACAGGGGGATAGGATTGGATACGCAGTATTTT.

The chain employs TRBV9 and TRBJ2-7, with 10 bases fitting TRBD2. V lost 4 bases to trimming and J lost 6 bases; unmatched junction nucleotides: 4. The CDR3 has 13 residues. Germline V gene lookup returns CDR1 SGDLS and CDR2 YYNGEE. The CDR3 nucleotides are TGTGCCAGCAGCAGCGGGGGGGACGGCGAGCAGTACTTC. This sequence encodes CASSSGGDGEQYF.